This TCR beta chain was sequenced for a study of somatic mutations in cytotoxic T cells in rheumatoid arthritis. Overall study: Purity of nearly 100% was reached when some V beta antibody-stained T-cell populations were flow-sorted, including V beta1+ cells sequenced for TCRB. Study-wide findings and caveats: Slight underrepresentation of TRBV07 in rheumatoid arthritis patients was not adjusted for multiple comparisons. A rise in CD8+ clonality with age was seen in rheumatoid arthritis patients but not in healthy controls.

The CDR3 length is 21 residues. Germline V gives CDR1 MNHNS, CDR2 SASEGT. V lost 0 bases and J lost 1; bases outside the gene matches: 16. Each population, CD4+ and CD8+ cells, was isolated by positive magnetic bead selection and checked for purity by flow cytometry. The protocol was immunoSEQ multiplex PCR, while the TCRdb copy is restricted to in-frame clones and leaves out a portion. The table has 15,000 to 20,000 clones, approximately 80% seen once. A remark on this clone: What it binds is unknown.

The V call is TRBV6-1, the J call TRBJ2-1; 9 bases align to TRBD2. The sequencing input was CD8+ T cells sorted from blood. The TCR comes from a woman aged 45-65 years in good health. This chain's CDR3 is CASSEALPGREGLGSYNEQFF. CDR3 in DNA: TGTGCCAGCAGTGAAGCGCTTCCGGGGCGGGAGGGCCTCGGATCCTACAATGAGCAGTTCTTC.